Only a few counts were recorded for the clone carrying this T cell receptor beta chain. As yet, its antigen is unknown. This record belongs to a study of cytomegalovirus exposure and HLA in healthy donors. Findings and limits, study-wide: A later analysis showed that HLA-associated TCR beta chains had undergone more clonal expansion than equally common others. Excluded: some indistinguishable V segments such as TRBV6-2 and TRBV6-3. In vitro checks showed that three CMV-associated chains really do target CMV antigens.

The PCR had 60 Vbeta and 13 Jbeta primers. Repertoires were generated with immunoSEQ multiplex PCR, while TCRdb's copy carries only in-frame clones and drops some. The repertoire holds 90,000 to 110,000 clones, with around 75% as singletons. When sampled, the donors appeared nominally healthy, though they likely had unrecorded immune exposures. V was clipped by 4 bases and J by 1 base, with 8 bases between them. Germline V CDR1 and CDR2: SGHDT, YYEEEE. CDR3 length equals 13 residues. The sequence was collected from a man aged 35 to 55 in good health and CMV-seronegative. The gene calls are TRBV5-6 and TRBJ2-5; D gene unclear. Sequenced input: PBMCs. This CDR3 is CASSGRLQETQYF. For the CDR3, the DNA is TGTGCCAGCAGCGGTCGACTCCAAGAGACCCAGTACTTC.